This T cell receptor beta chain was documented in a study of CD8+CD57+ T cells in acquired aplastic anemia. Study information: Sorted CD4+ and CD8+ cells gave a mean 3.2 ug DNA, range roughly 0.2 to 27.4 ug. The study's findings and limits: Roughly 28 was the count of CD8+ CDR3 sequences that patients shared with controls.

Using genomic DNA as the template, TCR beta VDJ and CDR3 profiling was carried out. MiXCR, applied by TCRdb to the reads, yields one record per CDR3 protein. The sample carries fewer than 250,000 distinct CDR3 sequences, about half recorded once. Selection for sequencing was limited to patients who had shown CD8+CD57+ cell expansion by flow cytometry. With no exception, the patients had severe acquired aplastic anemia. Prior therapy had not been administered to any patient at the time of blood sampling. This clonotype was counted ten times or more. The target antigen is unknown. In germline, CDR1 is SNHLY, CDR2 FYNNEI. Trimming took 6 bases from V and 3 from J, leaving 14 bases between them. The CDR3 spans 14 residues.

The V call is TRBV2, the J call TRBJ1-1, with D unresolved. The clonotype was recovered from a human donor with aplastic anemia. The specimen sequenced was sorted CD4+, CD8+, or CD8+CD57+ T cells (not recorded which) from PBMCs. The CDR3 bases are TGTGCCAGCAGACCAAGGGTAGTGGACACTGAAGCTTTCTTT. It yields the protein CASRPRVVDTEAFF.